What follows are 29 T cell receptor beta chains derived from one specimen sequenced in a study of T cells after yellow fever vaccination. TCRdb recomputed calls from the 5' RACE reads with MiXCR, one row per CDR3 protein. The sample shows approximately 610,000 distinct CDR3 sequences, about a sixth of them seen only once. This sample comprised PBMCs, obtained less than 6 days after the first yellow fever vaccination. These receptors all stem from a man aged 18 to 29 who received the YFV17D yellow fever vaccine.

This clonotype was counted a few times. The CDR3 reads CASSAGAAGESPLHF. CDR3 bases: TGCGCCAGCAGCGCGGGGGCGGCAGGCGAATCACCCCTCCACTTT. The chain recombines TRBV5-1 with TRBJ1-6, with a possible D match to TRBD1 (6 bases). Germline V lookup: CDR1 SGHRS, CDR2 YFSETQ. This CDR3 is built from 15 residues. The V end lost 4 bases, the J end lost 10 bases, and 18 bases lay between the germline ends. Variable domain in full (rest from reference TRBV5-1 and TRBJ1-6): KAGVTQTPRYLIKTRGQQVTLSCSPISGHRSVSWYQQTPGQGLQFLFEYFSETQRNKGNFPGRFSGRQFSNSRSEMNVSTLELGDSALYLCASSAGAAGESPLHFGNGTRLTVT.

This clonotype was detected many times. The chain is built from TRBV5-1 and TRBJ2-1, with D possibly matching TRBD1 (5 bases). CDR3 size: 14 residues. Trimming removed 1 base from V and 2 bases from J, with 7 bases in between. Looked up from germline, CDR1 is SGHRS and CDR2 is YFSETQ. CDR3 nucleotides: TGCGCCAGCAGCTTGCAGGGTACCTACAATGAGCAGTTCTTC. As protein: CASSLQGTYNEQFF.

This rearrangement joins TRBV7-2 to TRBJ2-7; the match to TRBD1 covers 7 bases. Germline loops: CDR1 SGHTA, CDR2 FQGNSA. J was trimmed by 2 bases and V by 5 bases; bases with no gene match: 6. This CDR3 region has 14 residues. DNA of the CDR3: TGTGCCAGCAGCACCCCCGGGACAGCCTACGAGCAGTACTTC. This codes for CASSTPGTAYEQYF.

CDR3 sequence: CSAGGGTYEQYV. The CDR3 bases are TGCAGTGCTGGAGGGGGGACCTACGAGCAGTACGTC. The chain carries TRBV20-1 and TRBJ2-7; D may correspond to TRBD1 or TRBD2 (6 bases each). The V and J ends lost 5 bases and 2 bases respectively, with 10 bases between them. CDR3 length equals 12 residues. Per germline, CDR1 DFQATT and CDR2 SNEGSKA (reference sequence).

There are a few counts of this clonotype. This chain connects TRBV27 to TRBJ2-7; tentative D call: TRBD2 (5 bases). The ends were cut back, 6 bases at V and 6 bases at J, with 12 bases in the middle. Germline V gives CDR1 MNHEY, CDR2 SMNVEV (reference sequence). The CDR3 is made up of 12 amino acids. This CDR3 reads CASRLGAGEQYF. CDR3 coding DNA: TGTGCCAGCAGGCTGGGTGCGGGCGAGCAGTACTTC.

This CDR3 is CASSYARGQETQYF. CDR3 DNA sequence: TGTGCCAGCAGTTACGCGAGGGGGCAAGAGACCCAGTACTTC. V usage is TRBV6-2 or TRBV6-3 and J usage is TRBJ2-5; D might be TRBD1 (6 bases). Trimming removed 2 bases at V and 2 bases at J, with 9 bases between. Per germline, CDR1 MNHEY and CDR2 SVGEGT. The CDR3 sequence is 14 residues long.

This clonotype has just a few counts. The chain employs TRBV5-4 and TRBJ2-1; D is uncertain. CDR1 SGHNT and CDR2 YYREEE come from the germline V gene (reference sequence). V was trimmed by 0 bases and J by 5 bases, leaving 6 bases between them. The CDR3 spans 13 residues. DNA for the CDR3: TGTGCCAGCAGCTTGGACGTACACAATGAGCAGTTCTTC. It encodes CASSLDVHNEQFF.

CDR3 nucleotide sequence: TGTGCCAGCAGCTACCAAGTTTCAGGGTACAATGAGCAGTTCTTC. Translated: CASSYQVSGYNEQFF. The chain has TRBV4-2 and TRBJ2-1; a weak D match, TRBD1 (5 bases). CDR3 length: 15 residues. V was cut by 5 bases and J by 4 bases, with 15 bases left in between. Germline loops: CDR1 LGHNA, CDR2 YNFKEQ.

The gene calls are TRBV5-4 and TRBJ1-6; D is perhaps TRBD1 (6 bases). V was clipped by 5 bases and J by 10 bases, with 22 bases between them. CDR3 length equals 16 residues. Germline V gene data show CDR1 as SGHNT and CDR2 as YYREEE (reference sequence). Written as DNA, the CDR3 is TGTGCCAGCAGGGACGCAGGGGCGCTGACGGGCTCACCCCTCCACTTT. It codes for CASRDAGALTGSPLHF.

J is TRBJ2-2 and V is TRBV9; D call uncertain. Germline CDR1 and CDR2: SGDLS and YYNGEE. CDR3 length: 16 residues. V shed 1 base and J shed 2 bases, with 12 bases lying between them. CDR3 loop: CASSVSEHDNTGELFF. The CDR3 coding sequence is TGTGCCAGCAGCGTATCCGAACACGACAACACCGGGGAGCTGTTTTTT.

There are a few counts of this clonotype. Likely a read error: the CDR3 ends without its conserved phenylalanine or tryptophan. The DNA is left out, because the CDR3 cannot be placed on it with certainty; the CDR3 is given as TCRdb lists it. This rearrangement joins TRBV25-1 to TRBJ2-3; TRBD1, the table's D call, lacks a check against the DNA. Germline V CDR1 and CDR2: MGHDK, SYGVNS. The CDR3 is 13 residues long, ends included. The CDR3 loop is CASSAHRDREPMG.

This sequence joins TRBV4-3 and TRBJ2-3; the match to TRBD1 covers 8 bases. Trimming took 1 base from V and 4 from J; bases not matched to a gene: 7. CDR3 size: 16 residues. Germline lookup yields CDR1 LGHNA and CDR2 YSLEER. CDR3: CASSQAVPGGADTQYF. CDR3 in DNA: TGCGCCAGCAGCCAAGCCGTCCCAGGGGGCGCAGATACGCAGTATTTT.

The chain couples TRBV28 to TRBJ1-4, with a tentative D call TRBD1 (6 bases). The ends were cut back, 4 bases at V and 7 bases at J, with 16 bases in the middle. This CDR3 has 15 amino acids. CDR1 and CDR2 from the germline V gene are MDHEN and SYDVKM. The CDR3 sequence: CASSSQGRSGEKLFF. The DNA for the CDR3 is TGTGCCAGCAGTTCCCAGGGGCGTTCGGGTGAAAAACTGTTTTTT. Based on the CDR3 plus reference TRBV28 and TRBJ1-4, the full variable domain is DVKVTQSSRYLVKRTGEKVFLECVQDMDHENMFWYRQDPGLGLRLIYFSYDVKMKEKGDIPEGYSVSREKKERFSLILESASTNQTSMYLCASSSQGRSGEKLFFGSGTQLSVL.

Comment on this clonotype: A read error may explain this, as a much larger clone is one base away. The gene calls are TRBV12-3 or TRBV12-4 and TRBJ1-2, with D tentatively TRBD1 (5 bases). The CDR3 loop spans 15 amino acids. This chain's CDR3 is CASSPRGSENYGYPF. DNA of the CDR3: TGTGCCAGCAGCCCTCGGGGCAGCGAGAACTATGGCTACCCCTTC.

This clonotype was seen at least ten times. The V gene is TRBV6-5, the J gene TRBJ1-2; D unclear. Germline values: CDR1 MNHEY, CDR2 SVGAGI. Trimming removed 8 bases at V and 2 bases at J, with 9 bases between. This CDR3 is 12 amino acids long. The CDR3 protein is CASGGVNYGYTF. Here the CDR3 DNA reads TGTGCCAGCGGCGGGGTCAACTATGGCTACACCTTC.

The rearrangement links TRBV12-3 or TRBV12-4 to TRBJ2-5, with 10 bases identical to TRBD1. The CDR3 spans 16 residues. The V gene end was trimmed by 4 bases and the J gene end by 3 bases; junction bases not matched to a gene: 8. The CDR3 is CASSSLTGGFKETQYF. CDR3 DNA: TGTGCCAGCAGTTCTTTGACAGGGGGCTTTAAAGAGACCCAGTACTTC.

J is TRBJ2-1 and V is TRBV5-1, with D perhaps TRBD1 (7 bases). V lost 5 bases, J lost 0 bases, and 15 bases lay in between. CDR1 and CDR2 from the germline V gene are SGHRS and YFSETQ. The CDR3 spans 16 residues. The CDR3 region is CASRPQGGSSYNEQFF. In DNA, the CDR3 is TGCGCCAGCAGGCCCCAGGGGGGCAGCTCCTACAATGAGCAGTTCTTC.

The gene calls are TRBV20-1 and TRBJ2-5, with 7 nucleotides matching TRBD2. Germline V gene data show CDR1 as DFQATT and CDR2 as SNEGSKA (reference sequence). CDR3 length: 15 residues. With 3 bases clipped from V and 6 bases from J, the junction kept 13 bases outside the gene matches. DNA of the CDR3: TGCAGTGCTAGGCCCCCCGGACTAGACTCAAAGACCCAGTACTTC. Its protein is CSARPPGLDSKTQYF.

The V call is TRBV3-1, the J call TRBJ2-3; tentative D call: TRBD1 (6 bases). The CDR3 extends over 17 amino acids. V lost 4 bases, J lost 6 bases, and 23 bases lay in between. Per germline, CDR1 LGHDT and CDR2 YNNKEL (reference sequence). DNA for the CDR3: TGTGCCAGCAGCCTCGGATCGAGGGGGTCAGAAGGGGATACGCAGTATTTT. Amino acid sequence: CASSLGSRGSEGDTQYF.

The chain joins TRBV28 to TRBJ1-5; 7 bases map to TRBD1. CDR3 length: 13 amino acids. The ends lost 3 bases at V and 7 bases at J; junction bases unmatched: 3. Germline-derived CDR1 and CDR2 are MDHEN and SYDVKM. The CDR3, as DNA: TGTGCCAGCAGTTTCGACAGGGAACAGCCCCAGCATTTT. As protein: CASSFDREQPQHF.

This clonotype was recorded once. A junction boundary mismatches the germline segment, possibly from a read error. The CDR3 bases are TGTGCCAGCAGCTTCGGGGGTAGCACAGATGCGCAGTATTTT. It codes for CASSFGGSTDAQYF. The J gene is TRBJ2-3, the V gene TRBV7-3, with D maybe TRBD2 (6 bases). The CDR3 spans 14 residues. The germline gives CDR1 SGHTA, CDR2 FQGTGA. Looking up the rest from reference TRBV7-3 and TRBJ2-3 gives the full variable domain: GAGVSQTPSNKVTEKGKYVELRCDPISGHTALYWYRQSLGQGPEFLIYFQGTGAADDSGLPNDRFFAVRPEGSVSTLKIQRTERGDSAVYLCASSFGGSTDAQYFGPGTRLTVL.

This clonotype has only a few counts. This sequence joins TRBV6-1 and TRBJ2-7, with D unresolved. The CDR3 covers 15 residues. The V and J ends lost 5 bases and 0 bases respectively, with 14 bases between them. Germline V gene lookup returns CDR1 MNHNS and CDR2 SASEGT. The CDR3 spells CASSRNGSPSYEQYF. The CDR3 nucleotides are TGTGCCAGCAGTCGAAACGGCAGCCCCTCCTACGAGCAGTACTTC.

This chain joins TRBV20-1 and TRBJ2-3; 9 bases line up with TRBD2. V lost 5 bases to trimming and J lost 4 bases; unmatched junction nucleotides: 1. The CDR3 has 12 amino acids. The germline V gene has CDR1 DFQATT and CDR2 SNEGSKA (reference sequence). CDR3 nucleotide sequence: TGCAGTGCTGCGGGGGGGGCAGATACGCAGTATTTT. It translates to CSAAGGADTQYF.

The V and J genes are TRBV2 and TRBJ2-1, with 7 bases identical to TRBD2. CDR1 and CDR2 (germline): SNHLY, FYNNEI. The CDR3 totals 13 residues. CDR3 region: CATLGTNYNEQFF. The DNA for the CDR3 is TGTGCGACCCTCGGGACTAACTACAATGAGCAGTTCTTC.

The chain combines TRBV6-4 with TRBJ2-7; unclear D gene. Germline V CDR1 and CDR2: MRHNA, SNTAGT. The CDR3 runs 15 residues. Trimming stripped 0 bases from V and 7 bases from J, with 16 bases between. As DNA, the CDR3 is TGTGCCAGCAGTGACTCGGGGAATGAGGTGAGGGAGCAGTACGTC. It yields the protein CASSDSGNEVREQYV.

The chain uses TRBV23-1 and TRBJ1-5; TRBD1 matches at 8 bases. TRBV23-1 is placed among ORFs of uncertain function. V was pared by 9 bases and J by 5 bases, with 9 bases of the junction left unmatched. CDR3 length: 14 amino acids. The CDR3: CASTRTGMHQPQHF. The CDR3 DNA reads as TGCGCCAGTACGAGGACAGGGATGCATCAGCCCCAGCATTTT.

This sequence joins TRBV6-5 and TRBJ2-2; D is uncertain. This CDR3 has 15 amino acids. Trimming pared 3 bases from V and 2 bases from J, leaving 10 bases between. Germline assignment: CDR1 MNHEY and CDR2 SVGAGI. The CDR3: CASSYFPINTGELFF. CDR3 nucleotide sequence: TGTGCCAGCAGTTATTTTCCTATTAACACCGGGGAGCTGTTTTTT.

The V and J genes are TRBV7-2 and TRBJ1-6; D gene ambiguous. Germline CDR1 reads SGHTA; CDR2 reads FQGNSA. The CDR3 length is 13 residues. The V gene lost 1 base and the J gene lost 12 bases, with 10 bases spanning the gap. The CDR3: CASSLGITGPLHF. DNA for the CDR3: TGTGCCAGCAGCTTAGGCATAACGGGACCCCTCCACTTT.

V usage is TRBV7-9 and J usage is TRBJ2-4; D is ambiguous. Germline CDR1 reads SEHNR; CDR2 reads FQNEAQ (reference sequence). The CDR3 consists of 15 residues. The germline V and J ends were trimmed by 5 bases and 4 bases, with 15 bases remaining between them. The CDR3 here is CASSLLEVAKNIQYF. Here the CDR3 DNA reads TGTGCCAGCAGCCTCTTAGAGGTGGCGAAAAACATTCAGTACTTC.